This T cell receptor (beta chain) was sequenced for a study of shared clonotypes between healthy human individuals. Study-wide context: Plates per donor: three CD4 naive, three CD4 memory, two CD8 naive, one CD8 memory. Study-wide results and limits: When compared with the clonotypes that were shared by all four sorted-subset donors, the non-shared clonotypes turned out to have lower generation probabilities.

Each subset's genomic DNA was split evenly across several immunoSEQ plates. Sequencing used immunoSEQ multiplex PCR; TCRdb keeps in-frame clones, though not all of them. The table shows a few million clones, with 90% to 95% occurring only once. This clone was seen only a few times. The antigen is unknown. The germline V gene encodes CDR1 SGHTA and CDR2 FQGTGA. The CDR3 has 13 residues. Trimming left V 0 bases short and J 6 bases short, with 6 bases between. Researchers partitioned CD4+ cells into CD45RA+ naive and CD45RA-negative memory subsets. Sequences were obtained from naive CD4+ T cells from PBMCs. Subset indicated: CD45RA+ positively selected. The chain employs TRBV7-3 and TRBJ2-1; D is undetermined. The TCR was taken from a young man in good health. Some clones in this sample may be carry-over from other donors' samples. The CDR3 spells CASSLTSLNEQFF. The CDR3 DNA is TGTGCCAGCAGCTTAACTAGCCTCAATGAGCAGTTCTTC. Variable domain in full (rest from reference TRBV7-3 and TRBJ2-1): GAGVSQTPSNKVTEKGKYVELRCDPISGHTALYWYRQSLGQGPEFLIYFQGTGAADDSGLPNDRFFAVRPEGSVSTLKIQRTERGDSAVYLCASSLTSLNEQFFGPGTRLTVL.